This T cell receptor (beta chain) was sequenced in a study of OX40 agonist ivuxolimab in advanced cancers. Drawing of blood for sampling happened at baseline, at cycle 4 day 1, and at cycle 7 day 1. A remark on this clone: What it binds is unknown.

The table came from immunoSEQ multiplex PCR; TCRdb's copy has only in-frame clones and leaves some out. The repertoire holds 20,000 to 30,000 clones, with about 85% as singletons. Study-level findings and limits: Clonal expansion was seen in CD4+ and CD8+ blood T cells by week 6 at 0.1 to 3.0 mg/kg.

This specimen was CD4+ or CD8+ T cells sorted from blood, taken in a trial of the OX40 agonist ivuxolimab. This sequence originates from an adult with an advanced solid tumor such as melanoma, head and neck, liver or kidney cancer.

In DNA, the CDR3 is TGTGCCAGCAGTGTGACAGGGGCCTTGAACACTGAAGCTTTCTTT. Residues: CASSVTGALNTEAFF. This rearrangement joins TRBV28 to TRBJ1-1, with 8 bases fitting TRBD1. The germline gives CDR1 MDHEN, CDR2 SYDVKM. The CDR3 runs to 15 residues. The ends lost 5 bases at V and 0 bases at J; junction bases unmatched: 5.